This T cell receptor beta chain was observed in a study of blood T cell repertoires in COVID-19. Study-wide context: COVID-19 samples, acute and convalescent, were from the United States, Italy and Spain.

Germline assignment: CDR1 KGHSH and CDR2 LQKENI. This CDR3 has 15 residues. V was clipped by 2 bases and J by 4 bases; unmatched bases: 4. This clone was counted a few times. Some clones are missing from TCRdb's copy, which holds only in-frame ones; the method was immunoSEQ multiplex PCR. The sample has about 55,000 clones; approximately 82% are singletons. The sequence derives from a human donor in a cohort sampled during active COVID-19. The chain carries TRBV18 and TRBJ1-2; TRBD1 agrees at 10 bases. Material: peripheral blood. In DNA form, the CDR3 reads TGTGCCAGCTCACCAGACAGGGGGCAAAGCTATGGCTACACCTTC. It encodes CASSPDRGQSYGYTF. Drawing the rest from reference TRBV18 and TRBJ1-2, the complete variable domain is NAGVMQNPRHLVRRRGQEARLRCSPMKGHSHVYWYRQLPEEGLKFMVYLQKENIIDESGMPKERFSAEFPKEGPSILRIQQVVRGDSAAYFCASSPDRGQSYGYTFGSGTRLTVV.